Detailed here is one T cell receptor (beta chain). The antigen it binds to is not known. No clone much larger than this one lies a single base away; base qualities are absent. Libraries were constructed by the immunoSEQ multiplex PCR assay. TCRdb holds this immuneACCESS table with in-frame rearrangements only. Some clones are missing; in checked studies, unresolved V genes explain under half, and the rest has no known cause. This sample comprises about 64,000 clones, about nine tenths of them detected only once. The ten largest make up 5.5% to 7% of the sample. This sample was taken from a study of T cell changes during pregnancy in multiple sclerosis (dated by TCRdb to about 2019). With regard to the full study: In women with multiple sclerosis, the researchers looked at how the T cell repertoire shifted as pregnancy progressed.

This specimen was peripheral blood, taken in the third trimester of pregnancy. This sequence originates from a female donor in good health, enrolled as a control in a pregnancy study.

This receptor has the CDR3 CASSQTQTYEQYF. The DNA sequence is given as TGTGCCAGCAGTCAGACACAAACCTACGAGCAGTACTTC. The receptor chain draws on TRBV6-5 and TRBJ2-7, with the D gene too uncertain to name. V loses 5 bases of germline sequence and J loses 2 bases, and the interval between the two ends is 10 bases. The CDR3 starts with the cysteine, ends with the phenylalanine, and has 13 residues. Left in the record is the CDR3 DNA by itself, 39 bases read in frame from the first base. Via the germline V gene, CDR1 is MNHEY and CDR2 SVGAGI.